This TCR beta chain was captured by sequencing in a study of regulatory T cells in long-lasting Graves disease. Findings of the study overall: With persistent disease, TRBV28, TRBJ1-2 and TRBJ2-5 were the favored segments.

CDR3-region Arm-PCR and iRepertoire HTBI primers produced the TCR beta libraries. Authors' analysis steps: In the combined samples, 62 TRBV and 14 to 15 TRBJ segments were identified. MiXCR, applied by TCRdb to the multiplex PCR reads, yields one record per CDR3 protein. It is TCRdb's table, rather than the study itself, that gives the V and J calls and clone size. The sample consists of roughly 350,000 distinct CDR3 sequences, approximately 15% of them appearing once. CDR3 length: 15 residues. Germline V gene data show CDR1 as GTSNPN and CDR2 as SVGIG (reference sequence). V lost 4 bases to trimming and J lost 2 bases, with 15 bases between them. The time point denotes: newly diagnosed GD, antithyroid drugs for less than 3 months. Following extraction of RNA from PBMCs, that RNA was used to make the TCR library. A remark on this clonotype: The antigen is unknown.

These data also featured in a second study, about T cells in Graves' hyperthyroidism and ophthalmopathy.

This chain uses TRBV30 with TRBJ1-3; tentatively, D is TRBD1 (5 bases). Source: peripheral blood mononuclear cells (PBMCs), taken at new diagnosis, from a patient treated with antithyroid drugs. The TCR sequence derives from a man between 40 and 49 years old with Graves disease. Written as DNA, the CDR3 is TGTGCCTGGAACTTACGATTGGGGCCTGGAAACACCATATATTTT. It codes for CAWNLRLGPGNTIYF.